The clone carrying this T cell receptor (beta chain) occurred a few times. Antigen: not known. This CDR3 contains 17 residues. J gave up 0 bases and V 6 bases, and 11 bases lay outside the gene matches. Germline V gene lookup returns CDR1 DFQATT and CDR2 SNEGSKA (reference sequence). Study findings and constraints: The TCR gene usage of tumor memory CD4+ T cells clustered together with blood and lymph node memory CD4+ cells and with lymph node naive CD4+ cells. Greatest tumor Treg TCR overlap was with tumor naive CD4+ cells.

The sorted Tregs were CD4+CD25+CD127-/low cells. TCRdb fed the 5' RACE reads into MiXCR, producing one record per CDR3 protein. The table lists roughly 42,000 distinct CDR3 sequences, under 25% of them singletons. The specimen sequenced was Tregs sorted from blood. The chain employs TRBV20-1 and TRBJ2-3, with 11 bases that match TRBD2. The receptor was derived from a female donor with breast cancer. CDR3 sequence: CSAATSGDYSSTDTQYF. In nucleotides, the CDR3 is TGCAGTGCCGCGACTAGCGGGGATTACTCTAGCACAGATACGCAGTATTTT.